Described below is a single TCR beta chain sequence and its context. Its antigen remains unknown. Sequencing used immunoSEQ multiplex PCR; TCRdb keeps in-frame clones, though not all of them. The table lists some 1.5 million clones, roughly 96% of them singletons. This entry is derived from a study of shared clonotypes between healthy human individuals. The CDR3 is 14 amino acids. V shed 1 base, J shed 6 bases, and the junction held 6 bases outside the gene matches. Germline V lookup: CDR1 LNHDA, CDR2 SQIVND (reference sequence). Findings and caveats of the study: Deeper or shallower sequencing was expected to change how clonotypes are shared among donors.

Adults of Caucasian background living in Nashville, Tennessee made up all donors. The sequenced material came from naive CD4+ T cells sorted from blood. Subset noted: CD45RA+ positively selected. This receptor was taken from a man aged 30 to 39 in good health. The chain carries TRBV19 and TRBJ2-7; TRBD1 aligns across 7 bases. CDR3 nucleotides: TGTGCCAGTAGTATAGGGAACAGGGGTGGCGAGCAGTACTTC. Amino acid sequence: CASSIGNRGGEQYF.